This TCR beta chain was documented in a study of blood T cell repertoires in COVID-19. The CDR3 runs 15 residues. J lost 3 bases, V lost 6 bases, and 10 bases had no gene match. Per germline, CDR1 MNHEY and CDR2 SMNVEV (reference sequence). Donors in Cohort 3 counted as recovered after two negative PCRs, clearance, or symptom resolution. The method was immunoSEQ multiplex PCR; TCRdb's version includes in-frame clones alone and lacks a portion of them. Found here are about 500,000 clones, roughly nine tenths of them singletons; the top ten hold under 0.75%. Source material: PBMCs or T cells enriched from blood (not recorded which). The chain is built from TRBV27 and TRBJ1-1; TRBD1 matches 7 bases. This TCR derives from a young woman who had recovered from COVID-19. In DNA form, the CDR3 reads TGTGCCAGCAGGGTGACAGGGAGCGAATACACTGAAGCTTTCTTT. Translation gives CASRVTGSEYTEAFF.